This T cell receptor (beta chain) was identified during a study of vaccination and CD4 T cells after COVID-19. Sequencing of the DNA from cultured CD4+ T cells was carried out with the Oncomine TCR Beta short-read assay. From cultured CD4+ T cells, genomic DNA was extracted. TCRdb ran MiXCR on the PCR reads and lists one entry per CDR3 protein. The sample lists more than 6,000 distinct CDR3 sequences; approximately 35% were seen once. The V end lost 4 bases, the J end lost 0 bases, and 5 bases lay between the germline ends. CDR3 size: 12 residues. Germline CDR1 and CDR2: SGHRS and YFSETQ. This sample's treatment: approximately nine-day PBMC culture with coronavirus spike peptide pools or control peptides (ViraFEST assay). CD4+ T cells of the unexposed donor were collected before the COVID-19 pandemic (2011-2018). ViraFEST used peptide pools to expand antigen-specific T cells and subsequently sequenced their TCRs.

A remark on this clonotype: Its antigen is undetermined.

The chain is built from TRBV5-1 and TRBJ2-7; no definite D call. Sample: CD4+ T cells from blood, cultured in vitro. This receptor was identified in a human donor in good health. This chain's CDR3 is CASSQSSYEQYF. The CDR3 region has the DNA TGCGCCAGCAGCCAAAGCTCCTACGAGCAGTACTTC.